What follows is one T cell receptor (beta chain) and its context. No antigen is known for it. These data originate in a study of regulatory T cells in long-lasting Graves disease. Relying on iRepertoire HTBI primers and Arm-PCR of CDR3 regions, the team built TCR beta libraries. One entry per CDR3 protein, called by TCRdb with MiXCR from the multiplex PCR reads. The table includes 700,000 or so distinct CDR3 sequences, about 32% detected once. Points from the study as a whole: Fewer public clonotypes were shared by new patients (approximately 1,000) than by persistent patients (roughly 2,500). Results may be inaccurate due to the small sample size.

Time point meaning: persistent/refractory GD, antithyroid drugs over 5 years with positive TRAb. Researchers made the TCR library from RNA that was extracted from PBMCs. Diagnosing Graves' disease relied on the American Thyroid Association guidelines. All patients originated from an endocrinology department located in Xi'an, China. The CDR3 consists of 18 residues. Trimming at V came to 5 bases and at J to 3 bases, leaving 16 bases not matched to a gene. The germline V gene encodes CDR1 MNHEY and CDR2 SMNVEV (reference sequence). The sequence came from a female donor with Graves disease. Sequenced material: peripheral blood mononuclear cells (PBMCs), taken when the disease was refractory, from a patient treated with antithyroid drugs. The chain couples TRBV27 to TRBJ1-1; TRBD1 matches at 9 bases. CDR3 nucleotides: TGTGCCAGCAGTCGGGTTTTGGTTACAGGGGGCCGGGACACTGAAGCTTTCTTT. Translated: CASSRVLVTGGRDTEAFF.